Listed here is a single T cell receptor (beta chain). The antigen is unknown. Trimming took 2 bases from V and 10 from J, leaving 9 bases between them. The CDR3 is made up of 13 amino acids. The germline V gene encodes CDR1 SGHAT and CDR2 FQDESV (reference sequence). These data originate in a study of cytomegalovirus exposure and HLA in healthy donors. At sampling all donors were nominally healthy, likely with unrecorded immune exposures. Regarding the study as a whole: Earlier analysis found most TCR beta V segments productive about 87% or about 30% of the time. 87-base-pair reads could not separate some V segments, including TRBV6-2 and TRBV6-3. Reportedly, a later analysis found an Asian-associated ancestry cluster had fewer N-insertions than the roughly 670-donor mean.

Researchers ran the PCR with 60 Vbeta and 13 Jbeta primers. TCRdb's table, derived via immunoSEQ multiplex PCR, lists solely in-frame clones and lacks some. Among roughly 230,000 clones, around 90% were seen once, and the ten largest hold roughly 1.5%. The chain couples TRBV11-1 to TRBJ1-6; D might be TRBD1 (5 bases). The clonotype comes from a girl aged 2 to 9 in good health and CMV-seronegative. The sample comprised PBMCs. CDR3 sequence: CASSLQGGSPLHF. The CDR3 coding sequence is TGTGCCAGCAGCTTACAGGGAGGCTCACCCCTCCACTTT.